Listed here are 13 T cell receptor beta chains from one sample, sequenced in a study of control samples from healthy donors and cancer patients. TCRdb keeps only in-frame clones here, not all; method: immunoSEQ multiplex PCR. The sample lists roughly 92,000 clones, 86% seen once, with roughly 1.3% in the top ten. Sequenced sample: blood. These receptors all stem from a woman aged 45-59 years in good health.

V and J are TRBV6-5 and TRBJ2-3; unclear D gene. Germline values: CDR1 MNHEY, CDR2 SVGAGI. V was trimmed by 6 bases and J by 0 bases, leaving 13 bases between them. The CDR3 totals 15 residues. CDR3 amino acids: CASRTMPSSTDTQYF. CDR3 DNA: TGTGCCAGCAGGACCATGCCAAGCAGCACAGATACGCAGTATTTT.

The V gene is TRBV25-1, the J gene TRBJ1-2, with a tentative D call TRBD1 (5 bases). The CDR3 has 15 residues. V was shortened by 2 bases and J by 4 bases, with 14 bases between the two germline ends. From germline, CDR1 is MGHDK and CDR2 SYGVNS. The CDR3 sequence is CASSEDTGRIYGYTF. For the CDR3, the DNA is TGTGCCAGCAGTGAAGATACGGGACGGATCTATGGCTACACCTTC.

This chain connects TRBV24-1 to TRBJ2-5; perhaps D is TRBD1 or TRBD2 (7 bases each). The V gene lost 3 bases and the J gene lost 4 bases, with 17 bases spanning the gap. The CDR3 is made up of 16 amino acids. Germline CDR1 KGHDR, CDR2 SFDVKD. The CDR3 here is CATSDGRGGWRETQYF. The CDR3 bases are TGTGCCACCAGTGATGGCAGGGGGGGTTGGCGAGAGACCCAGTACTTC.

The chain links TRBV4-3 to TRBJ2-7; 10 nucleotides line up with TRBD2. V lost 3 bases and J lost 5; bases outside the gene matches: 7. Germline CDR1 LGHNA, CDR2 YSLEER. CDR3 length: 15 amino acids. Written as DNA, the CDR3 is TGCGCCAGCAGCCACACTCTAGCGGGGGTCAACGAGCAGTACTTC. This translates into CASSHTLAGVNEQYF.

The CDR3 spells CASSQQGLGEQFF. As DNA, the CDR3 is TGTGCCAGCAGCCAACAGGGGTTGGGTGAGCAGTTCTTC. The chain couples TRBV14 to TRBJ2-1, with a weak D call TRBD1 (6 bases). Trimming shortened V by 2 bases and J by 9 bases, and 11 bases separated the two germline ends. The CDR3 is made up of 13 amino acids. Germline loops: CDR1 SGHDN, CDR2 FVKESK.

The rearrangement joins TRBV4-3 to TRBJ2-2; perhaps TRBD2 as D (5 bases). The V end lost 1 base, the J end lost 1 base, and 13 bases lay between the germline ends. CDR1 LGHNA and CDR2 YSLEER come from the germline V gene. The CDR3 is 17 residues long. For the CDR3, the DNA is TGCGCCAGCAGCCAAGGGCTGGCGGACTTGAACACCGGGGAGCTGTTTTTT. This sequence encodes CASSQGLADLNTGELFF.

This chain links TRBV7-2 with TRBJ1-6; no definite D call. The V gene's germline CDR1 is SGHTA and CDR2 FQGNSA. Trimming removed 7 bases at V and 3 bases at J, with 13 bases between. The CDR3 sequence is 15 residues long. In nucleotides, the CDR3 is TGTGCCAGCACCGTAGATAGCAGCTATAATTCACCCCTCCACTTT. This translates into CASTVDSSYNSPLHF.

The chain recombines TRBV5-6 with TRBJ2-5; the match to TRBD2 covers 7 bases. The CDR3 consists of 17 residues. CDR1 and CDR2 (germline): SGHDT, YYEEEE. V dropped 0 bases and J dropped 2; count of bases not matched to a gene: 10. In DNA form, the CDR3 reads TGTGCCAGCAGCTTGGGCGGCGGGGCGGGGGTACAAGAGACCCAGTACTTC. This codes for CASSLGGGAGVQETQYF. Full variable domain (rest looked up from reference TRBV5-6 and TRBJ2-5): DAGVTQSPTHLIKTRGQQVTLRCSPKSGHDTVSWYQQALGQGPQFIFQYYEEEERQRGNFPDRFSGHQFPNYSSELNVNALLLGDSALYLCASSLGGGAGVQETQYFGPGTRLLVL.

This clone was seen once. The J gene is TRBJ1-2, the V gene TRBV19; D is undetermined. The V gene's germline CDR1 is LNHDA and CDR2 SQIVND (reference sequence). The CDR3 is 13 amino acids. V dropped 3 bases and J dropped 3 bases, with 8 bases sitting between them. The DNA of the CDR3 is TGTGCCAGTAGTATTAACGTGGACTATGGCTACACCTTC. This translates into CASSINVDYGYTF. Full variable domain (missing parts from reference TRBV19 and TRBJ1-2): DGGITQSPKYLFRKEGQNVTLSCEQNLNHDAMYWYRQDPGQGLRLIYYSQIVNDFQKGDIAEGYSVSREKKESFPLTVTSAQKNPTAFYLCASSINVDYGYTFGSGTRLTVV.

This chain joins TRBV6-2 or TRBV6-3 and TRBJ1-2, with no clear D. This CDR3 comprises 11 residues. Germline V gene lookup returns CDR1 MNHEY and CDR2 SVGEGT. V dropped 2 bases and J dropped 10 bases, with 8 bases sitting between them. The CDR3 DNA sequence: TGTGCCAGCAGTTACCGAGGATTCTACACCTTC. Translated, it gives CASSYRGFYTF.

This rearrangement joins TRBV19 to TRBJ2-1; 10 bases align to TRBD1. Germline assignment: CDR1 LNHDA and CDR2 SQIVND (reference sequence). V shed 3 bases, J shed 7 bases, and the junction held 3 bases outside the gene matches. This CDR3 is built from 14 residues. The DNA of the CDR3 is TGTGCCAGTAGTATTCGGACAGGGGGGAATGAGCAGTTCTTC. Its translation: CASSIRTGGNEQFF.

The chain carries TRBV3-1 (or the pseudogene TRBV3-2) and TRBJ2-7; weak D call: TRBD2 (6 bases). Germline CDR1 reads LGHDT; CDR2 reads YNNKEL (reference sequence). This CDR3 region has 13 residues. With 4 bases removed from V and 2 bases from J, the gap between germline ends came to 9 bases. The CDR3: CASSRRGTYEQYF. The CDR3 nucleotides are TGTGCCAGCAGCCGGAGGGGAACCTACGAGCAGTACTTC.

This clone was recorded only once. V gene TRBV5-1 combines with J gene TRBJ1-3; the D is unclear. CDR1 SGHRS and CDR2 YFSETQ come from the germline V gene. There are 16 residues in the CDR3. V lost 5 bases and J lost 0, with 15 bases in between. CDR3 nucleotide sequence: TGCGCCAGCAGTCCTCCGACGGGTGTCTCTGGAAACACCATATATTTT. Its translation: CASSPPTGVSGNTIYF.